The T cell receptor beta chain described here comes from a study of CD8 T cells in Susac syndrome (dated by TCRdb to between 2018 and 2021). Notes on the research overall: Repertoire sequencing was used to test whether CD8+ T cell activation and differentiation in Susac syndrome was antigen driven. Study-level results and caveats: The study acknowledged that relatively few individuals were included in the TCR sequencing and HLA analysis.

Spanning cysteine to phenylalanine, the CDR3 consists of 11 amino acids. Solely the CDR3 DNA is kept, with 33 bases framed from the first base. Trimming at the junction amounts to 4 bases on V and 1 base on J, and the germline ends lie 4 bases apart. From the germline V gene, CDR1 is SQVTM and CDR2 is ANQGSEA. High-throughput TCR beta sequencing profiled peripheral blood CD8+ and CD4+ T cells from healthy donors, Susac syndrome patients and multiple sclerosis patients. Treatment-naive patients with stable or active relapsing-remitting disease fulfilling revised McDonald criteria were used as multiple sclerosis controls. Bulk CD8+ and CD4+ T cells were purified by magnetic negative isolation, while CD8+ TEMRA cells were enriched using FACS. Blood was collected in EDTA tubes and processed within 24 hours, with PBMCs isolated through density gradient centrifugation. PBMCs destined for TCR sequencing were cryopreserved in liquid nitrogen and later thawed in a 37 °C water bath. The sorted or isolated CD4+, CD8+ and CD8+ TEMRA cells reached a purity of at least 90%.

RNA was extracted with the RNeasy kit and about 0.5 to 1 ug was reverse transcribed using random hexamers. The immunoSEQ multiplex PCR assay, which covers 54 Vbeta and 13 Jbeta segments, was used to amplify TCR beta CDR3 regions. To correct PCR amplification bias, a synthetic template baseline was used for both primer optimization and computational correction. The study's processing was this. Reads were assigned to V, D and J genes according to IMGT and analyzed in immunoSEQ Analyzer, with only productive sequences retained. Clonality was calculated as one minus the Shannon entropy normalized by log2 of the number of productive unique sequences. Public and private clones were assessed among the 100 most prevalent clones of each patient and control. Clones were defined as Susac-specific if absent from the healthy and MS cohorts, from 1052 published viral clones and from other ImmuneACCESS disease sequences. TCRdb reprocessing: public reads trimmed at Q25 with fastp, clones called with MiXCR, in-frame beta chains kept. CDR3 protein duplicates are merged, each entry listing the most common genes and DNA. The V and J calls here are based on TCRdb, not the publication. The sample profile shows 200,000 to 250,000 distinct CDR3 sequences; 95% of them were found once. The ten largest clonotypes hold less than 0.095% of the sample.

A word on this clonotype: The antigen this receptor binds is unknown. Per-nucleotide qualities are absent, and no much larger clonotype sits a single base away.

The V gene is TRBV29-1 and the J gene is TRBJ1-2, with no confident D gene call. This clonotype originated in a human donor with multiple sclerosis. The specimen sequenced was CD4+ T cells from PBMCs. The nucleotide sequence reads as follows: TGCAGCGTTGGGAGTAACTATGGCTACACCTTC. This gives the protein CSVGSNYGYTF.